A single sample is the source of the 19 T cell receptor beta chains below, sequenced in a study of T-cell reconstitution after alpha-beta-depleted transplantation in children listed by TCRdb under 2016. The library was made by PCR. TCRdb lists the instrument as Illumina HiSeq 2500. TCR library preparation used molecular barcoding, with unique molecular identifiers applied to normalize quantification of the TCRbeta repertoire. The public reads were reprocessed in TCRdb via fastp at Q25 and MiXCR, keeping in-frame beta chains. Under each unique CDR3 protein, matching rows form one entry showing the most common genes and DNA. Across this sample there are roughly 98,000 distinct CDR3 sequences, with around a sixth seen only once. The leading ten clones occupy 15% to 20% of the sample. Reading the label with the study, this specimen's treatment or condition is: allogeneic hematopoietic cell transplantation with graft depleted of TCRalphabeta T cells and CD19 B cells.

Sequenced material: PBMCs, mostly from graft donor cells, taken 180 days after TCRalphabeta/CD19-depleted stem cell transplant. These receptors were taken from a male patient between 2 and 15 years old who had a stem cell transplant for acute lymphoblastic leukemia, so the T cells may come from the graft donor.

The chain combines TRBV2 with TRBJ2-1; D is tentatively TRBD1 or TRBD2 (5 bases each). The CDR3 is 14 residues long. Germline CDR1 is SNHLY and CDR2 is FYNNEI. V lost 2 bases and J lost 2, with 7 bases in between. The CDR3 protein is CASSEQGPYNEQFF. The CDR3 nucleotides read TGTGCCAGCAGTGAACAGGGACCCTACAATGAGCAGTTCTTC.

This clonotype was seen more than once but under ten times. The J gene is TRBJ2-1, the V gene TRBV7-9; TRBD2 agrees at 13 bases. After removal of 3 bases from V and 7 bases from J, the junction contained 9 bases not matched to a gene. Germline CDR1 is SEHNR and CDR2 is FQNEAQ (reference sequence). The CDR3 spans 17 residues. The CDR3 spells CASSFLPTSGGPNEQFF. The CDR3, as DNA: TGTGCCAGCAGCTTCCTACCGACTAGCGGGGGGCCAAATGAGCAGTTCTTC.

This clonotype was detected a few times. This chain links TRBV27 with TRBJ2-7, with 7 bases that match TRBD1. The germline V gene has CDR1 MNHEY and CDR2 SMNVEV (reference sequence). The V segment lost 3 bases and the J segment 0 bases; nucleotides outside the gene matches: 8. This CDR3 spans 16 amino acids. CDR3 sequence: CASSFGTGQYSYEQYF. DNA of the CDR3: TGTGCCAGCAGTTTTGGAACGGGACAGTACTCCTACGAGCAGTACTTC.

The CDR3 loop reads CASSQLRVGGEQFF. The CDR3, as DNA: TGCGCCAGCAGCCAACTAAGAGTGGGGGGTGAGCAGTTCTTC. J is TRBJ2-1 and V is TRBV4-1; possibly TRBD2 for D (6 bases). The CDR3 covers 14 residues. V lost 2 bases to trimming and J lost 9 bases, with 14 bases between them. Germline CDR1 and CDR2: MGHRA and YSYEKL.

By frequency in the sample, this clonotype is medium-sized. V is TRBV20-1 and J is TRBJ2-3, with D possibly being TRBD2 (6 bases). The germline gives CDR1 DFQATT, CDR2 SNEGSKA (reference sequence). CDR3 size: 18 residues. V lost 3 bases and J lost 2, with 24 bases in between. CDR3 amino acids: CSARRERVFEVPTDTQYF. Written as DNA, the CDR3 is TGCAGTGCTAGGCGAGAGCGGGTCTTCGAGGTCCCCACAGATACGCAGTATTTT.

J is TRBJ2-1 and V is TRBV7-6; no firm D call. This CDR3 spans 14 amino acids. CDR1 is SGHVS and CDR2 is FNYEAQ in the germline V gene. V shed 1 base and J shed 4 bases, with 8 bases lying between them. The chain's CDR3 is CASSLGGKYNEQFF. The CDR3 DNA reads as TGTGCCAGCAGCTTAGGTGGGAAATACAATGAGCAGTTCTTC.

This clonotype was detected a few times. V usage is TRBV5-1 and J usage is TRBJ2-6; D uncertain. V was pared by 0 bases and J by 0 bases, with 7 bases between. CDR3 size: 16 residues. Germline CDR1 SGHRS, CDR2 YFSETQ. DNA for the CDR3: TGCGCCAGCAGCTTGGATCTGATCTCTGGGGCCAACGTCCTGACTTTC. It is translated as CASSLDLISGANVLTF. Based on the CDR3 plus reference TRBV5-1 and TRBJ2-6, the full variable domain is KAGVTQTPRYLIKTRGQQVTLSCSPISGHRSVSWYQQTPGQGLQFLFEYFSETQRNKGNFPGRFSGRQFSNSRSEMNVSTLELGDSALYLCASSLDLISGANVLTFGAGSRLTVL.

The CDR3: CASSSGRAYNEQFF. CDR3 in DNA: TGTGCCAGCAGTTCAGGGCGGGCCTACAATGAGCAGTTCTTC. The genes are TRBV6-5 and TRBJ2-1, with D perhaps matching TRBD1 or TRBD2 (5 bases each). Trimming stripped 4 bases from V and 2 bases from J, with 9 bases between. Germline V gene sequence: CDR1 MNHEY, CDR2 SVGAGI. CDR3 length: 14 amino acids.

This clonotype was seen more than once but under ten times. The gene calls are TRBV20-1 and TRBJ1-1; D is perhaps TRBD1 (5 bases). V was pared by 3 bases and J by 3 bases, with 23 bases between. Looked up from germline, CDR1 is DFQATT and CDR2 is SNEGSKA (reference sequence). The CDR3 contains 17 residues. The CDR3 nucleotides read TGCAGTGCTAGCGAGGCAGGGAAGAATTTTTACGACACTGAAGCTTTCTTT. As protein: CSASEAGKNFYDTEAFF.

The rearrangement uses TRBV7-9 and TRBJ2-7, with D tentatively TRBD2 (5 bases). With 4 bases removed from V and 5 bases from J, the gap between germline ends came to 9 bases. The CDR3 extends over 12 amino acids. Germline V gene data show CDR1 as SEHNR and CDR2 as FQNEAQ (reference sequence). CDR3: CASSSREDEQYF. The CDR3 DNA follows: TGTGCCAGCAGCTCCCGGGAAGACGAGCAGTACTTC.

The chain couples TRBV7-2 to TRBJ1-1, with D perhaps TRBD1 (5 bases). Trimming stripped 7 bases from V and 6 bases from J, with 15 bases between. The CDR3 loop spans 13 amino acids. Germline values: CDR1 SGHTA, CDR2 FQGNSA. CDR3 DNA sequence: TGTGCCAGCACCCTGGGAGGAGGGGCTGAAGCTTTCTTT. Translated: CASTLGGGAEAFF.

This clonotype was seen ten or more times. The V gene is TRBV5-4, the J gene TRBJ2-7; 8 bases are shared with TRBD1. Germline V gene data show CDR1 as SGHNT and CDR2 as YYREEE (reference sequence). The CDR3 runs to 15 residues. J was trimmed by 4 bases and V by 5 bases; bases with no gene match: 11. The CDR3: CASSNGQGPLYEQYF. As DNA, the CDR3 is TGTGCCAGCAGTAATGGACAGGGTCCGTTGTACGAGCAGTACTTC.

The rearrangement links TRBV15 to TRBJ1-3; D is undetermined. The V end was cut by 5 bases, the J end by 8 bases, with 13 bases between. This CDR3 region has 13 residues. Germline CDR1 and CDR2: LNHNV and YYDKDF (reference sequence). The DNA for the CDR3 is TGTGCCACCAGCGGCCCCTCGAGGGACACCATATATTTT. Amino acid sequence: CATSGPSRDTIYF.

This clonotype has only a few counts. The rearrangement uses TRBV12-3 or TRBV12-4 and TRBJ2-7, with 7 bases fitting TRBD2. The CDR3 covers 13 residues. V gave up 0 bases and J gave up 7 bases; unmatched junction bases: 3. The CDR3 spells CASSLAGGVEQYF. CDR3 nucleotide sequence: TGTGCCAGCAGTTTAGCGGGGGGGGTGGAGCAGTACTTC.

This chain connects TRBV10-3 to TRBJ2-7; tentative D call: TRBD1 (6 bases). The CDR3 spans 14 residues. The germline gives CDR1 ENHRY, CDR2 SYGVKD. V lost 6 bases and J lost 2, with 14 bases in between. The DNA of the CDR3 is TGTGCCATCAGAAATGACAGGACCCCCTACGAGCAGTACTTC. It specifies CAIRNDRTPYEQYF.

The chain links TRBV6-1 to TRBJ2-2; D is unresolved. Germline CDR1 and CDR2: MNHNS and SASEGT. The CDR3 spans 14 residues. Trimming removed 6 bases at V and 1 base at J, with 9 bases between. CDR3 in amino acids: CASRPGGNTGELFF. For the CDR3, the DNA is TGTGCCAGCAGACCGGGTGGGAACACCGGGGAGCTGTTTTTT.

The chain is built from TRBV7-2 and TRBJ2-7, with D perhaps TRBD1 or TRBD2 (6 bases each). This CDR3 has 16 residues. Germline loops: CDR1 SGHTA, CDR2 FQGNSA. Trimming stripped 1 base from V and 3 bases from J, with 16 bases between. CDR3 sequence (DNA): TGTGCCAGCAGCTTAGGCCGGGGGCTAATTTACTACGAGCAGTACTTC. This translates into CASSLGRGLIYYEQYF.

The rearrangement joins TRBV13 to TRBJ2-7; D uncertain. From germline, CDR1 is PRHDT and CDR2 FYEKMQ (reference sequence). CDR3 length: 13 amino acids. Trimming removed 5 bases from V and 0 bases from J, with 8 bases in between. CDR3 coding DNA: TGTGCCAGCAGCCGCCCGACCTCCTACGAGCAGTACTTC. This codes for CASSRPTSYEQYF. Full variable domain (rest looked up from reference TRBV13 and TRBJ2-7): AAGVIQSPRHLIKEKRETATLKCYPIPRHDTVYWYQQGPGQDPQFLISFYEKMQSDKGSIPDRFSAQQFSDYHSELNMSSLELGDSALYFCASSRPTSYEQYFGPGTRLTVT.

This rearrangement joins TRBV15 to TRBJ2-7; D uncertain. Germline values: CDR1 LNHNV, CDR2 YYDKDF (reference sequence). The CDR3 sequence is 14 residues long. Trimming removed 3 bases at V and 2 bases at J, with 11 bases between. The CDR3 protein is CATSSPQETYEQYF. Here the CDR3 DNA reads TGTGCCACCAGCAGCCCGCAGGAGACCTACGAGCAGTACTTC.